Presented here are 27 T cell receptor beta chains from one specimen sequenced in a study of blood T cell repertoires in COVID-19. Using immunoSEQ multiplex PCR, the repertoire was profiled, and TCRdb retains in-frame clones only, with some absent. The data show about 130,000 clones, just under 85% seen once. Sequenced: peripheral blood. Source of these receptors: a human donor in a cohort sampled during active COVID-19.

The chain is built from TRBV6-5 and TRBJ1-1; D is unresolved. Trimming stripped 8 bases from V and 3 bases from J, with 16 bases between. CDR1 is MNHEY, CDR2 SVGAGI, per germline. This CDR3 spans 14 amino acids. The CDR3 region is CASSVSGLDTEAFF. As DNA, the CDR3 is TGTGCCAGCTCGGTTTCGGGTCTCGACACTGAAGCTTTCTTT.

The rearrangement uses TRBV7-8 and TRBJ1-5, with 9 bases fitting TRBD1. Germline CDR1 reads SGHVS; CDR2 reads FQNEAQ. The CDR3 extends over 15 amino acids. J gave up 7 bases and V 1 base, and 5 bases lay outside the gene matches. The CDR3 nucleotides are TGTGCCAGCAGCTTAGGGACAGGGGTCGGACAGCCCCAGCATTTT. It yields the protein CASSLGTGVGQPQHF.

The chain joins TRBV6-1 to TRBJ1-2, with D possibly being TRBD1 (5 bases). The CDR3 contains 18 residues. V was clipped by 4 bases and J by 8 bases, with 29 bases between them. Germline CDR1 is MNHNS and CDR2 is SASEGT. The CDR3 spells CASSAPAGRGSLITGYTF. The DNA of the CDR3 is TGTGCCAGCAGTGCCCCCGCAGGGCGGGGGTCTCTCATAACCGGCTACACCTTC.

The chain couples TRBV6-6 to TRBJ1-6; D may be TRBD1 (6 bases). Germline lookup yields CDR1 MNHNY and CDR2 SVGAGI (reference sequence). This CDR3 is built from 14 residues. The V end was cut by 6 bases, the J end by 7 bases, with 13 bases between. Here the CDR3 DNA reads TGTGCCAGCAGCCTCGGACAGAACAATTCACCCCTCCACTTT. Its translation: CASSLGQNNSPLHF.

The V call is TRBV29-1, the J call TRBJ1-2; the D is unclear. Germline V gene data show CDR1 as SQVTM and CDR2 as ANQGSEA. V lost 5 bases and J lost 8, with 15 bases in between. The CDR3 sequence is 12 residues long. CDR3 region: CSVMITPGGYTF. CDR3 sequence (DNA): TGCAGCGTTATGATCACACCCGGGGGCTACACCTTC. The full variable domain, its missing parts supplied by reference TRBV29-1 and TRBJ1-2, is SAVISQKPSRDICQRGTSLTIQCQVDSQVTMMFWYRQQPGQSLTLIATANQGSEATYESGFVIDKFPISRPNLTFSTLTVSNMSPEDSSIYLCSVMITPGGYTFGSGTRLTVV.

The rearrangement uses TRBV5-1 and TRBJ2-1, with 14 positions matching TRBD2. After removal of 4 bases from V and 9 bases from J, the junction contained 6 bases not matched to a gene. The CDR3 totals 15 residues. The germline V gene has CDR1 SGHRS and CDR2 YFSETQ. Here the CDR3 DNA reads TGCGCCAGCAGCCCAAGGACTAGCGGGGGGACTGAGCAGTTCTTC. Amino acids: CASSPRTSGGTEQFF.

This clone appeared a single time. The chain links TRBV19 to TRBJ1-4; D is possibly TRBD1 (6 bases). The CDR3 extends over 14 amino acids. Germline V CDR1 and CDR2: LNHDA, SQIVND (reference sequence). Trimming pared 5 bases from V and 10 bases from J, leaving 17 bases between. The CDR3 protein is CASSYDRFSGKLFF. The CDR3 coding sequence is TGTGCCAGTAGTTATGACAGGTTTTCCGGAAAACTGTTTTTT.

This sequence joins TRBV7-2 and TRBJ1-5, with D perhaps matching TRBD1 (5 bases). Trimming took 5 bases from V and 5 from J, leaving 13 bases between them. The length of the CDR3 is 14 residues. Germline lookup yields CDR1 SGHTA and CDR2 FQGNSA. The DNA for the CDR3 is TGTGCCAGCAGCACGGGGGGGTTCGATCAGCCCCAGCATTTT. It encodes CASSTGGFDQPQHF.

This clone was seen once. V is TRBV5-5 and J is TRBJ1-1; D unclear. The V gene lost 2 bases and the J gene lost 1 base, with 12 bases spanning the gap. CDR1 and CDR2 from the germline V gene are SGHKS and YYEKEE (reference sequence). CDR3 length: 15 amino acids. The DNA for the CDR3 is TGTGCCAGCAGCTTAGCCTTCCGAGGGAACACTGAAGCTTTCTTT. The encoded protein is CASSLAFRGNTEAFF.

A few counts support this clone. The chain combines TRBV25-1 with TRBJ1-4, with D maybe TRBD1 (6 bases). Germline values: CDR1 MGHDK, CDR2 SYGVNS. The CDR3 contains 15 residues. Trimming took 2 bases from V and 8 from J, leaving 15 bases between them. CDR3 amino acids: CASSEGQTWEEKLFF. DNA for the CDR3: TGTGCCAGCAGTGAAGGACAGACCTGGGAAGAAAAACTGTTTTTT.

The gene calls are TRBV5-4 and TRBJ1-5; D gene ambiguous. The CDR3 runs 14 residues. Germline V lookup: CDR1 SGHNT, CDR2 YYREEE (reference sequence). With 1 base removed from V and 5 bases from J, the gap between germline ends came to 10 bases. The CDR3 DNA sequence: TGTGCCAGCAGCTTGTTTGGGCAGGATCAGCCCCAGCATTTT. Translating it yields CASSLFGQDQPQHF.

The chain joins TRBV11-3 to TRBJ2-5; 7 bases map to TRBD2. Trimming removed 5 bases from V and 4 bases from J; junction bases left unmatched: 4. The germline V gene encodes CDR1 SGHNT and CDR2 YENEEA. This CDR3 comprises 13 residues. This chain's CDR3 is CASSRGVGETQYF. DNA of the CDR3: TGTGCCAGCAGCCGGGGGGTGGGAGAGACCCAGTACTTC.

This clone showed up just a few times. For the CDR3, the DNA is TGTGCCAGCAGCCTCGAGTCCTACGAGCAGTACTTC. The encoded protein is CASSLESYEQYF. This rearrangement joins TRBV3-1 (or the pseudogene TRBV3-2) to TRBJ2-7; D unclear. Trimming cost V 4 bases and J 1 base, with 5 bases left between them. The CDR3 spans 12 residues. Per germline, CDR1 LGHDT and CDR2 YNNKEL (reference sequence).

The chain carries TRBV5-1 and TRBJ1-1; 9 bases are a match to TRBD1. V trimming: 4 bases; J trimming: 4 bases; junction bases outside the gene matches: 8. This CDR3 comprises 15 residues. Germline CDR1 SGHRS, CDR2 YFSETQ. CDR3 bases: TGCGCCAGCAGCCCGTATCAGACAGGGGGCACTGAAGCTTTCTTT. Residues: CASSPYQTGGTEAFF.

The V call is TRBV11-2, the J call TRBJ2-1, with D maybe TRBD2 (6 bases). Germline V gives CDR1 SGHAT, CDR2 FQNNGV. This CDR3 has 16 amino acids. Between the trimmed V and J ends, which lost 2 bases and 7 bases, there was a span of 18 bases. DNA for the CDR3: TGTGCCAGCAGCTTATCGGGGGTTGCTAGAGGAAATGAGCAGTTCTTC. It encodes CASSLSGVARGNEQFF.

CDR3 sequence reads: CATSAQRLAGAYNEQFF. The CDR3 bases are TGTGCCACCAGTGCCCAGAGACTAGCGGGGGCATACAATGAGCAGTTCTTC. The chain combines TRBV24-1 with TRBJ2-1, with 12 bases matching TRBD2. The junction had 8 bases not matched to a gene; V was cut back by 5 bases and J by 4 bases. This CDR3 is built from 17 residues. Germline V gene data show CDR1 as KGHDR and CDR2 as SFDVKD.

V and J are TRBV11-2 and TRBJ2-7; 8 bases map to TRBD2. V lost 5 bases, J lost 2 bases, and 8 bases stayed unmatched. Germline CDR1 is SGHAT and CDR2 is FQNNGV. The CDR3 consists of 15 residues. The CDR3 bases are TGTGCCAGCAGCCCGGGGGGGGGAGTCCCCTACGAGCAGTACTTC. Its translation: CASSPGGGVPYEQYF. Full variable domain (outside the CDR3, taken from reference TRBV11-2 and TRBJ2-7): EAGVAQSPRYKIIEKRQSVAFWCNPISGHATLYWYQQILGQGPKLLIQFQNNGVVDDSQLPKDRFSAERLKGVDSTLKIQPAKLEDSAVYLCASSPGGGVPYEQYFGPGTRLTVT.

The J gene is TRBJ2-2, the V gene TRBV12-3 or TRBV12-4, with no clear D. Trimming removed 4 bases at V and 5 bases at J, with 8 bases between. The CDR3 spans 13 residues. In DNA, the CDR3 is TGTGCCAGCAGTTCCCCCGGGACCGGGGAGCTGTTTTTT. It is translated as CASSSPGTGELFF.

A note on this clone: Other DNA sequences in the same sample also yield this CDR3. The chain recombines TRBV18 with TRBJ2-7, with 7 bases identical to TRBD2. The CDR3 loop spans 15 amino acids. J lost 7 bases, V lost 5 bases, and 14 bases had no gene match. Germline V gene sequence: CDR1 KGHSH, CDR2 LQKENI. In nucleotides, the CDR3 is TGTGCCAGCTCAACGTCTACGGGGGTCGGGGGGGAGCAGTACTTC. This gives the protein CASSTSTGVGGEQYF. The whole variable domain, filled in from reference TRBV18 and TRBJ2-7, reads NAGVMQNPRHLVRRRGQEARLRCSPMKGHSHVYWYRQLPEEGLKFMVYLQKENIIDESGMPKERFSAEFPKEGPSILRIQQVVRGDSAAYFCASSTSTGVGGEQYFGPGTRLTVT.

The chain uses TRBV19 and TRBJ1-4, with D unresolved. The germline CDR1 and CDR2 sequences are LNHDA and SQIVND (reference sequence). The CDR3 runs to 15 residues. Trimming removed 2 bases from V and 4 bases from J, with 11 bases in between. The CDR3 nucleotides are TGTGCCAGTAGTATATTTCACGCGAATAATGAAAAACTGTTTTTT. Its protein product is CASSIFHANNEKLFF.

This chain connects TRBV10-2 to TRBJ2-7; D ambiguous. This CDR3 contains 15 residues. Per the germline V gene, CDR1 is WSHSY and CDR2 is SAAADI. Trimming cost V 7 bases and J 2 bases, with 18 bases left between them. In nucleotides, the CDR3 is TGCGCCAGCACCCCCCAGAGGCAAATGGCCTACGAGCAGTACTTC. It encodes CASTPQRQMAYEQYF.

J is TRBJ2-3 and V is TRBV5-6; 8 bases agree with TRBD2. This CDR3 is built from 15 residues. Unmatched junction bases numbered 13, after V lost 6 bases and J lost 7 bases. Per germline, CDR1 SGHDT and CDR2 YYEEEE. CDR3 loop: CASNARSGGVNTQYF. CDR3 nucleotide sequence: TGTGCCAGCAACGCCAGATCCGGGGGGGTTAATACGCAGTATTTT. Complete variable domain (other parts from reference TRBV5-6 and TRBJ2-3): DAGVTQSPTHLIKTRGQQVTLRCSPKSGHDTVSWYQQALGQGPQFIFQYYEEEERQRGNFPDRFSGHQFPNYSSELNVNALLLGDSALYLCASNARSGGVNTQYFGPGTRLTVL.

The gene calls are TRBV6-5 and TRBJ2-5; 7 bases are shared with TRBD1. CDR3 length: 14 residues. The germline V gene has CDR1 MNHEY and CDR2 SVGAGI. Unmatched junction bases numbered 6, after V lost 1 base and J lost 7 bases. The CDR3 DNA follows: TGTGCCAGCAGTTACTGGGGGACAGAAGGGACCCAGTACTTC. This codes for CASSYWGTEGTQYF.

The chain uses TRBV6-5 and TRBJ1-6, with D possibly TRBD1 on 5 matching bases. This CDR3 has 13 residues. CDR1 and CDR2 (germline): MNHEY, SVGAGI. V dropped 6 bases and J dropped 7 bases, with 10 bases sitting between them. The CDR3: CASRGLKNSPLHF. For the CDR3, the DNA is TGTGCCAGCAGGGGGCTGAAGAATTCACCCCTCCACTTT.

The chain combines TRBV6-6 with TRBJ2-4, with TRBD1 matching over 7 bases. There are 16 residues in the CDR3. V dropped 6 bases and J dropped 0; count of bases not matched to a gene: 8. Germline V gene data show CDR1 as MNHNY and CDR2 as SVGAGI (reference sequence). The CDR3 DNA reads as TGTGCCAGCAGCCCCGGGACAGCAGAAGCCAAAAACATTCAGTACTTC. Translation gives CASSPGTAEAKNIQYF.

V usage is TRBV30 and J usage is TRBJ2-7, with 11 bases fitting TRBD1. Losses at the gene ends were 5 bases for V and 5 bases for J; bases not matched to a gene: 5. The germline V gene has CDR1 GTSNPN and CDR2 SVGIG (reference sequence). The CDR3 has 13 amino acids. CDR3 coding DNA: TGTGCCTGGGGACCGGGACAGGGGGACGAGCAGTACTTC. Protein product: CAWGPGQGDEQYF.

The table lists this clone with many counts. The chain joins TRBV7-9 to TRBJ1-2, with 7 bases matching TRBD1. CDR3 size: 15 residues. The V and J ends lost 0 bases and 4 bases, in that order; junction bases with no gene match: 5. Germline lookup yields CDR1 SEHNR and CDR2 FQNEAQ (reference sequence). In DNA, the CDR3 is TGTGCCAGCAGCTTAGCACCGGACAGGTCCTATGGCTACACCTTC. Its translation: CASSLAPDRSYGYTF.